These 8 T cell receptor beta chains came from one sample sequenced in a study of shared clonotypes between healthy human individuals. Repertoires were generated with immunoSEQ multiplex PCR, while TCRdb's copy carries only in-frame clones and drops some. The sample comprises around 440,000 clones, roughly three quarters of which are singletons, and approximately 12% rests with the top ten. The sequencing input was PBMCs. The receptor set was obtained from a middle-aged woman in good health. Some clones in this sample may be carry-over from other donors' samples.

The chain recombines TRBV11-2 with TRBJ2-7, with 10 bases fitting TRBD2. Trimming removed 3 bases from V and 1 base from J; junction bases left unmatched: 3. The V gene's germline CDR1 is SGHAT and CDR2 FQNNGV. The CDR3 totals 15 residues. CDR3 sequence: CASSLWTSGSYEQYF. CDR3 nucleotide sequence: TGTGCCAGCAGCTTGTGGACTAGCGGATCCTACGAGCAGTACTTC.

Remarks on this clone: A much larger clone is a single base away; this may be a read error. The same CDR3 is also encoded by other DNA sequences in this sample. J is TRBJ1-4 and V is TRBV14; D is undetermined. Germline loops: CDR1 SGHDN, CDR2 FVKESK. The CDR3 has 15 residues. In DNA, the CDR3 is TGCGCCAGCAGCCAATGGCGGGGAGGAAATGAAAAACTGTTTTTT. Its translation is CASSQWRGGNEKLFF.

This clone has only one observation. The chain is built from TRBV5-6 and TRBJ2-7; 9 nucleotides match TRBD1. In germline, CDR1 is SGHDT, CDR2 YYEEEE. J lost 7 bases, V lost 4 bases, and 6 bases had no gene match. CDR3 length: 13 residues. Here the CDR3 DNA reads TGTGCCAGCAGCGGGGACAGGGCCGGGGAGCAGTACTTC. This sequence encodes CASSGDRAGEQYF.

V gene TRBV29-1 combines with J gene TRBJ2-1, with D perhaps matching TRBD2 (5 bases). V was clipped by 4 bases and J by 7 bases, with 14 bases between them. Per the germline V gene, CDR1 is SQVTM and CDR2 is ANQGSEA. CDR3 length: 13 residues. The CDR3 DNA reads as TGCAGCGTTGTAATGCGGGCCCGAAATGAGCAGTTCTTC. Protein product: CSVVMRARNEQFF.

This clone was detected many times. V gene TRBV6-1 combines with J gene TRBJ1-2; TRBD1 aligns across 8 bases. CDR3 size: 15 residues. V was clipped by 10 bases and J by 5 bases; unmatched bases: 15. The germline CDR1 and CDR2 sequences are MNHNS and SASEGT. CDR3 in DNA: TGTGCCACCGCCGAGGGGGACAGGCCTAGTTATGGCTACACCTTC. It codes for CATAEGDRPSYGYTF.

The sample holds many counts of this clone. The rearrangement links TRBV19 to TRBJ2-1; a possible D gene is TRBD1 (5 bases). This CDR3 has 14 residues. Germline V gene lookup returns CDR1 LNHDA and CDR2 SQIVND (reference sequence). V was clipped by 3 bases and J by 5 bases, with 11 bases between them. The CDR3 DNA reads TGTGCCAGTAGTATCAGGGTACACAACAATGAGCAGTTCTTC. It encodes CASSIRVHNNEQFF.

The CDR3 loop is CASSLSGVFTDTQYF. The CDR3 region has the DNA TGCGCCAGCAGCTTATCGGGGGTTTTCACAGATACGCAGTATTTT. The rearrangement uses TRBV5-1 and TRBJ2-3; D might be TRBD2 (6 bases). Germline values: CDR1 SGHRS, CDR2 YFSETQ. The CDR3 sequence is 15 residues long. Trimming removed 2 bases at V and 2 bases at J, with 12 bases between.

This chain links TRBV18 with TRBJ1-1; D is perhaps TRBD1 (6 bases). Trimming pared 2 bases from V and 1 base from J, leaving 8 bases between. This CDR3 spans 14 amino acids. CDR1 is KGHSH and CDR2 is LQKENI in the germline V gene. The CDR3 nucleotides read TGTGCCAGCTCACCAAGGGGGTGGAACACTGAAGCTTTCTTT. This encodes CASSPRGWNTEAFF.